This TCR beta chain originates from a study of blood T cells in healthy people across ages (dated by TCRdb to about 2015). Looking at the study overall: Template switching captured roughly one uniquely barcoded TCR beta cDNA molecule per two T cells in model experiments. Age-related changes in TCR beta repertoire diversity were measured in the study by deep sequencing normalized with unique cDNA molecular identifiers. Donors were grouped into four age groups: young (average roughly 17 years), middle-aged (roughly 37), aged (approximately 67) and long-lived (about 89). To avoid experimental bias, donors of different ages were randomly spread across the sequencing lanes. For two donors (one aged 18 to 30 and one aged 80 or older), the study analyzed two additional independent replicas of 1 million unique cDNA reads from the same blood draw.

Systemically healthy Caucasian individuals from Russia, some 40 in total and aged roughly 6 to 100 years, were included as donors. Each donor gave approximately 9.3 milliliters of peripheral blood, collected into EDTA-treated Vacutainer tubes. PBMCs were isolated by Ficoll-Paque density-gradient centrifugation, with at least 7 million obtained per sample. Total RNA was extracted from PBMCs with Trizol reagent, with at least 6 micrograms obtained per sample. Naive CD45RAhigh/CD27high T cell percentages were measured by flow cytometry on a PBMC aliquot from every donor. As regards this clonotype: Its binding antigen is unknown. A much larger clonotype is one base distant, so this may be a read error.

Receptor libraries were prepared by 5' RACE. The reads were generated on an Illumina HiSeq 2500. A second PCR of roughly 6 to 12 cycles was performed with a sample-barcoded 5' primer and a J-beta primer mix. A unique molecular identifier was introduced onto each TCR beta cDNA molecule by a template-switch 5' adaptor carrying 12 random nucleotides. Each sample yielded at least 3 million CDR3-containing paired-end reads. The Mint cDNA synthesis kit, primed by a TRBC-specific oligonucleotide, was used to synthesize first-strand cDNA from all RNA. Following uracil-DNA glycosylase treatment, all cDNA underwent a first 18-cycle PCR with the universal primers M1SS and BC2_uni_R. As for the authors' bioinformatics: Normalization of each sample was performed by random selection of 1 million high-quality reads, each carrying a distinct molecular identifier. Instead of being binned into consensus sequences, reads with shared molecular identifiers were discarded. MiTCR, run with a Q25 quality threshold and the strictest error-elimination algorithm, handled CDR3 identification, clonotype clustering and error correction. A nonparametric unseen species model with Euler transformation was used to estimate lower-bound total TCR beta diversity. TCRdb reanalyzed the raw reads on its own, using fastp at Q25 for trimming and MiXCR for clone calling, and kept in-frame beta chains. Rows are unified per CDR3 protein, each entry keeping the most common DNA and genes. The V and J calls and clone size are TCRdb's, not the authors'. This sample is represented by about 400,000 distinct CDR3 sequences; about half of them were singletons. The ten largest make up around 49% of the sample.

The paper as a whole reports these results and caveats: Conclusive comparison of naive and antigen-experienced compartments was prevented by the profiling of bulk unsorted PBMCs. Estimates of total diversity from one million sequenced T cells were regarded as lower bounds and underestimates. Because the CMV infection status of the donors was unknown, age-related changes in expanded clonotypes may potentially have been confounded. The percentage of naive T cells measured by flow cytometry correlated strongly with observed TCR beta diversity. Observed TCR beta diversity per million T cells fell roughly linearly with age, and a significant reduction was already apparent by age around 39. Compared with the aged group, the long-lived group had more naive CD4+ T cells, fewer expanded clones and increased TCR diversity, a pattern suggesting age selection.

The receptor was isolated from a man aged 55 to 70 in good health. Specimen: blood.

Read as DNA, the sequence is TGTGCCAGCCCACCATCACAGGGTATTGACGAGCAGTACTTC. It encodes CASPPSQGIDEQYF. The receptor chain draws on TRBV18 and TRBJ2-5, with a tentative D gene TRBD1 over 6 matching bases. The J call may not be correct, given that the DNA end is closer to TRBJ2-7. The CDR3, cysteine through phenylalanine, is 14 amino acids long. Just CDR3 DNA is preserved here, 42 bases in frame from base 1. The germline V gene sets CDR1 to KGHSH and CDR2 to LQKENI.